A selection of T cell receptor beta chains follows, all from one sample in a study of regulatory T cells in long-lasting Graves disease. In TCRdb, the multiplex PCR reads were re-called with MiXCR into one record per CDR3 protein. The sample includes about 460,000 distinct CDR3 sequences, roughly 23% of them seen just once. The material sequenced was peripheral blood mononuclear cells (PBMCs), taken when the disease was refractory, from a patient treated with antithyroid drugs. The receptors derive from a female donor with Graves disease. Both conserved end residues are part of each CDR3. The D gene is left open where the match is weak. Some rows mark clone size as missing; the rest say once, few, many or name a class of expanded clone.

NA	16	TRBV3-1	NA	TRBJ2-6	TGTGCCAGCAGCCAAGTACCGGACTCTGGGGCCAACGTCCTGACTTTC	CASSQVPDSGANVLTF
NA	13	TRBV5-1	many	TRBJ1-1	TGCGCCAGCAGACGGCAGGAGAACACTGAAGCTTTCTTT	CASRRQENTEAFF
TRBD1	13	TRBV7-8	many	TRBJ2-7	TGTGCCAGCAGCACACGACAGGGCCACGAGCAGTACTTC	CASSTRQGHEQYF
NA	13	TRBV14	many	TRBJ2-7	TGTGCCAGCAGCCAAGAAGCGAGTTACGAGCAGTACTTC	CASSQEASYEQYF
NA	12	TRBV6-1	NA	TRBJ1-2	TGTGCCAGCAGAAGAGACAGCGGTGGCTACACCTTC	CASRRDSGGYTF
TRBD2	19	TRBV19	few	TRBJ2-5	TGTGCCAGTAGTGGCAAGGGACTAGCAACTTTCTTTCTCGAAGAGACCCAGTACTTC	CASSGKGLATFFLEETQYF
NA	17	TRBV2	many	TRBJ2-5	TGTGCCAGCAGTGAAGCGCGGGGCGGGATCGAAGCAGAGACCCAGTACTTC	CASSEARGGIEAETQYF
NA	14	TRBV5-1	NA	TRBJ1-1	TGCGCCAGCAGCGCCTCGGGACGGGACACTGAAGCTTTCTTT	CASSASGRDTEAFF
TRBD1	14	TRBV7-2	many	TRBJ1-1	TGCGCCAGCAGCTTGGACAGGAAGAACACTGAAGCTTTCTTT	CASSLDRKNTEAFF
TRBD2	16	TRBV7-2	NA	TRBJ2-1	TGTGCCAGCAGCTTGAGGGTAGCGGGGACTTACAATGAGCAGTTCTTC	CASSLRVAGTYNEQFF
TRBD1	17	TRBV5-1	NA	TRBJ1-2	TGCGCCAGCAGCTCAGGAGGACAGGGGTGGGGAGGAGTCGGCTACACCTTC	CASSSGGQGWGGVGYTF
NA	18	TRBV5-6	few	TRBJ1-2	TGTGCCAGCAGCTTGGGGACAGACAAGAGTCTAACTAACTATGGCTACACCTTC	CASSLGTDKSLTNYGYTF
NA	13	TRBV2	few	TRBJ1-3	TGTGCCAGCAGGGGTACATTTGGAAACACCATATATTTT	CASRGTFGNTIYF
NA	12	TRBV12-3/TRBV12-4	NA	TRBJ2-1	TGTGCCAGCACAAATTCCGGGATTGAGCAGTTCTTC	CASTNSGIEQFF
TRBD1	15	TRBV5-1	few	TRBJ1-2	TGCGCCAGCAGCACGGACAGGCCAGCATCTTATGGCTACACCTTC	CASSTDRPASYGYTF
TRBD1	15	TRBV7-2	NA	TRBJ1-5	TGTGCCAGCAGCGCGGGACAGGGCCGAAATCAGCCCCAGCATTTT	CASSAGQGRNQPQHF